This entry lists 18 T cell receptor beta chains sequenced from one sample in a study of identifying expanded T cells in peripheral blood. The method was immunoSEQ multiplex PCR; TCRdb's version includes in-frame clones alone and lacks a portion of them. Of some 100,000 clones listed, about 87% are singletons. Sequenced: blood. These receptors were obtained from a person aged 18-70 years in good health.

This chain connects TRBV6-1 to TRBJ2-2; 10 positions match TRBD2. Germline CDR1 MNHNS, CDR2 SASEGT. The CDR3 covers 15 residues. V was clipped by 7 bases and J by 3 bases; unmatched bases: 5. The CDR3 protein is CASTSAGGHTGELFF. DNA for the CDR3: TGTGCCAGCACTTCAGCGGGGGGGCACACCGGGGAGCTGTTTTTT.

This chain links TRBV4-1 with TRBJ1-4, with 8 bases aligning to TRBD1. The germline V gene has CDR1 MGHRA and CDR2 YSYEKL. The CDR3 consists of 16 residues. V was clipped by 0 bases and J by 6 bases; unmatched bases: 6. The CDR3 sequence: CASSQDRTGRYEKLFF. CDR3 in DNA: TGCGCCAGCAGCCAAGATCGGACAGGGCGATATGAAAAACTGTTTTTT.

V usage is TRBV7-3 and J usage is TRBJ2-1, with no clear D. Trimming stripped 5 bases from V and 5 bases from J, with 10 bases between. The CDR3 is made up of 13 amino acids. Germline assignment: CDR1 SGHTA and CDR2 FQGTGA. The CDR3 nucleotides read TGTGCCAGCAGCCGCGGCCGCAACAATGAGCAGTTCTTC. Translated: CASSRGRNNEQFF.

The chain links TRBV29-1 to TRBJ2-2; no clear D. The ends were cut back, 5 bases at V and 4 bases at J, with 14 bases in the middle. The CDR3 runs 14 residues. From germline, CDR1 is SQVTM and CDR2 ANQGSEA. The CDR3 nucleotides are TGCAGCGTTCCTACAACCCGGAGCACCGGGGAGCTGTTTTTT. Protein product: CSVPTTRSTGELFF.

This clone was detected once. The V gene is TRBV11-2, the J gene TRBJ2-3, with 16 nucleotides matching TRBD2. The trim removed 5 bases at V and 3 bases at J, leaving 2 bases unmatched. The CDR3 runs to 16 residues. The V gene's germline CDR1 is SGHAT and CDR2 FQNNGV. The CDR3 DNA reads TGTGCCAGCAGCCTGGGACTAGCGGGAGGGACAGATACGCAGTATTTT. Amino acids: CASSLGLAGGTDTQYF.

Regarding this clone: At the DNA level, this CDR3 is encoded by other sequences in the same sample as well. This rearrangement joins TRBV18 to TRBJ1-1; 8 positions agree with TRBD1. The CDR3 loop spans 14 amino acids. J lost 4 bases, V lost 3 bases, and 4 bases had no gene match. Germline CDR1 reads KGHSH; CDR2 reads LQKENI. The CDR3 DNA is TGTGCCAGCTCACCCGACAGGGGTGCCACTGAAGCTTTCTTT. Its protein is CASSPDRGATEAFF.

The V gene is TRBV4-2, the J gene TRBJ2-7; 7 bases are shared with TRBD1. V was pared by 0 bases and J by 4 bases, with 6 bases of the junction left unmatched. CDR3 length: 15 residues. The V gene's germline CDR1 is LGHNA and CDR2 YNFKEQ. The CDR3 region has the DNA TGTGCCAGCAGCCAAGACCTAGGGGGCGAATACGAGCAGTACTTC. Protein sequence: CASSQDLGGEYEQYF.

The chain recombines TRBV15 with TRBJ1-1, with D possibly matching TRBD1 (6 bases). Germline CDR1 reads LNHNV; CDR2 reads YYDKDF (reference sequence). V was pared by 7 bases and J by 0 bases, with 12 bases between. CDR3 length equals 14 residues. CDR3 loop: CATIRGGMNTEAFF. The CDR3 coding sequence is TGTGCCACCATCAGGGGAGGGATGAACACTGAAGCTTTCTTT.

The CDR3 sequence: CASSSRDVGTDTQYF. The CDR3 region has the DNA TGCGCCAGCAGTTCTAGGGACGTGGGCACAGATACGCAGTATTTT. The chain employs TRBV5-1 and TRBJ2-3, with D perhaps assigned TRBD1 or TRBD2 (5 bases each). V shed 5 bases and J shed 1 base, with 14 bases lying between them. The germline CDR1 and CDR2 sequences are SGHRS and YFSETQ. There are 15 residues in the CDR3.

The J gene is TRBJ2-5, the V gene TRBV10-1, with 10 nucleotides matching TRBD1. CDR1 and CDR2 from the germline V gene are WNHNN and SYGVQD (reference sequence). V dropped 5 bases and J dropped 5; count of bases not matched to a gene: 8. The CDR3 has 15 residues. DNA for the CDR3: TGCGCCAGCAGTCCGGGACAGGGGATTGAGGAGACCCAGTACTTC. It codes for CASSPGQGIEETQYF.

This sequence joins TRBV4-3 and TRBJ2-7; a weak D match, TRBD1 (5 bases). CDR3 length equals 15 residues. With 0 bases removed from V and 4 bases from J, the gap between germline ends came to 13 bases. The V gene's germline CDR1 is LGHNA and CDR2 YSLEER. For the CDR3, the DNA is TGCGCCAGCAGCCAAGATCATAAACAGGAATACGAGCAGTACTTC. It encodes CASSQDHKQEYEQYF.

In regard to this clone: The sample contains more than one DNA sequence encoding this CDR3. V usage is TRBV20-1 and J usage is TRBJ2-3; D call uncertain. V gave up 6 bases and J gave up 0 bases, with 4 bases separating them. CDR1 is DFQATT and CDR2 is SNEGSKA in the germline V gene (reference sequence). The CDR3 contains 11 residues. As DNA, the CDR3 is TGCAGTGCCCACAGCACAGATACGCAGTATTTT. This sequence encodes CSAHSTDTQYF.

The chain combines TRBV29-1 with TRBJ2-3; D uncertain. From germline, CDR1 is SQVTM and CDR2 ANQGSEA. The CDR3 has 12 residues. Trimming left V 4 bases short and J 3 bases short, with 8 bases between. CDR3 in amino acids: CSVVSWTDTQYF. The DNA of the CDR3 is TGCAGCGTTGTATCATGGACAGATACGCAGTATTTT.

The rearrangement links TRBV6-5 to TRBJ2-3, with D unclear. The germline V gene has CDR1 MNHEY and CDR2 SVGAGI. This CDR3 contains 12 residues. The V gene lost 5 bases and the J gene lost 3 bases, with 6 bases spanning the gap. CDR3 amino acids: CASSTKTDTQYF. For the CDR3, the DNA is TGTGCCAGCAGTACCAAGACAGATACGCAGTATTTT.

V is TRBV27 and J is TRBJ2-2; 10 nucleotides line up with TRBD1. CDR3 size: 18 residues. Per the germline V gene, CDR1 is MNHEY and CDR2 is SMNVEV (reference sequence). Trimming took 6 bases from V and 4 from J; bases not matched to a gene: 14. The CDR3 coding sequence is TGTGCCAGCAGCTCCGGGACAGGGGTGGCGGGAGGCACCGGGGAGCTGTTTTTT. Translated, it gives CASSSGTGVAGGTGELFF.

Details on this clone: The sample contains more than one DNA sequence encoding this CDR3. The rearrangement links TRBV5-1 to TRBJ1-4; D gene ambiguous. The CDR3 extends over 13 amino acids. The V end was cut by 0 bases, the J end by 8 bases, with 8 bases between. The germline V gene encodes CDR1 SGHRS and CDR2 YFSETQ. DNA for the CDR3: TGCGCCAGCAGCTTGGTTGTGGGCGAAAAACTGTTTTTT. It codes for CASSLVVGEKLFF. Complete variable domain (other parts from reference TRBV5-1 and TRBJ1-4): KAGVTQTPRYLIKTRGQQVTLSCSPISGHRSVSWYQQTPGQGLQFLFEYFSETQRNKGNFPGRFSGRQFSNSRSEMNVSTLELGDSALYLCASSLVVGEKLFFGSGTQLSVL.

The CDR3 region is CASSSWTTDTQYF. The CDR3, as DNA: TGTGCCAGCAGCTCCTGGACCACAGATACGCAGTATTTT. The rearrangement joins TRBV11-2 to TRBJ2-3; D unclear. The CDR3 extends over 13 amino acids. Germline assignment: CDR1 SGHAT and CDR2 FQNNGV. The V and J ends lost 4 bases and 2 bases respectively, with 7 bases between them.

The rearrangement joins TRBV5-4 to TRBJ2-7, with D perhaps being TRBD1 or TRBD2 (6 bases each). This CDR3 region has 14 residues. The ends were cut back, 0 bases at V and 7 bases at J, with 14 bases in the middle. Germline V gene data show CDR1 as SGHNT and CDR2 as YYREEE (reference sequence). DNA of the CDR3: TGTGCCAGCAGCTTGGAAGGGGGGACGGGAGAGCAGTACTTC. As protein: CASSLEGGTGEQYF.